This entry lists 32 T cell receptor beta chains sequenced from one sample in a study of CD8 T cells in Susac syndrome. RNA totalling roughly 0.45 to 1 ug underwent reverse transcription with random hexamers. TCRdb re-called the immunoSEQ multiplex PCR reads through MiXCR, storing one row per CDR3 protein. The sample includes over 150,000 distinct CDR3 sequences, 85% to 95% of them seen just once. The specimen was CD4+ T cells from PBMCs. These receptors originate from a human donor with Susac syndrome.

The J gene is TRBJ1-1, the V gene TRBV3-1; D unresolved. Germline V gene sequence: CDR1 LGHDT, CDR2 YNNKEL (reference sequence). This CDR3 comprises 13 residues. V lost 2 bases, J lost 4 bases, and 8 bases lay in between. The CDR3 sequence is CASSQSAGTEAFF. The DNA for the CDR3 is TGTGCCAGCAGCCAATCGGCTGGCACTGAAGCTTTCTTT.

V gene TRBV9 combines with J gene TRBJ2-3; perhaps TRBD2 as D (5 bases). Trimming stripped 6 bases from V and 4 bases from J, with 15 bases between. The CDR3 covers 14 residues. In germline, CDR1 is SGDLS, CDR2 YYNGEE. The CDR3, as DNA: TGTGCCAGCACGGACGGAGGAGCGGCAGATACGCAGTATTTT. Translated, it gives CASTDGGAADTQYF.

The chain joins TRBV25-1 to TRBJ2-3, with D perhaps matching TRBD1 (5 bases). Trimming left V 1 base short and J 2 bases short, with 10 bases between. CDR3 length: 15 amino acids. Germline lookup yields CDR1 MGHDK and CDR2 SYGVNS. CDR3 protein: CASSESTGYTDTQYF. The DNA for the CDR3 is TGTGCCAGCAGTGAATCTACAGGTTACACAGATACGCAGTATTTT.

The V call is TRBV28, the J call TRBJ2-7; maybe TRBD2 (5 bases). The V gene's germline CDR1 is MDHEN and CDR2 SYDVKM. The CDR3 has 17 amino acids. The ends were cut back, 5 bases at V and 2 bases at J, with 22 bases in the middle. CDR3 loop: CASSAPGDPTFAYEQYF. CDR3 nucleotide sequence: TGTGCCAGCAGTGCCCCCGGGGATCCAACGTTCGCCTACGAGCAGTACTTC.

DNA of the CDR3: TGCGCCAGCAGCCACGGGACTCTCGATTCACCCCTCCACTTT. It is translated as CASSHGTLDSPLHF. The chain carries TRBV5-1 and TRBJ1-6, with D perhaps TRBD1 (5 bases). Germline values: CDR1 SGHRS, CDR2 YFSETQ. V was cut by 4 bases and J by 8 bases, with 13 bases left in between. The CDR3 is made up of 14 amino acids.

DNA of the CDR3: TGTGCCAGCAGTGAGGTCGGGACAGGGGGCTTCAACGAGCAGTACTTC. Residues: CASSEVGTGGFNEQYF. The chain has TRBV2 and TRBJ2-7; 12 nucleotides agree with TRBD1. This CDR3 contains 16 residues. V shed 3 bases, J shed 5 bases, and the junction held 8 bases outside the gene matches. Germline CDR1 is SNHLY and CDR2 is FYNNEI.

This clonotype was detected only once. The chain combines TRBV12-3 or TRBV12-4 with TRBJ2-2; 9 positions agree with TRBD1. V gave up 6 bases and J gave up 9 bases; unmatched junction bases: 8. The CDR3 totals 14 residues. CDR3 DNA sequence: TGTGCCAGCAGAGCCGGGACAGGGTTCCGGGAGCTGTTTTTT. It codes for CASRAGTGFRELFF.

This clonotype was observed once. The chain has TRBV6-2 or TRBV6-3 and TRBJ2-5, with no clear D. Germline V lookup: CDR1 MNHEY, CDR2 SVGEGT. The CDR3 totals 12 residues. V was clipped by 10 bases and J by 3 bases, with 12 bases between them. CDR3 region: CATSRQEETQYF. Here the CDR3 DNA reads TGTGCCACCTCCCGGCAGGAAGAGACCCAGTACTTC.

The V and J genes are TRBV18 and TRBJ1-4; perhaps TRBD1 as D (5 bases). V lost 1 base and J 3 bases, leaving 9 bases between the germline ends. The germline CDR1 and CDR2 sequences are KGHSH and LQKENI. The CDR3 is made up of 15 amino acids. CDR3 in amino acids: CASSPRGGPNEKLFF. The CDR3 DNA sequence: TGTGCCAGCTCACCACGTGGGGGACCTAATGAAAAACTGTTTTTT.

This chain links TRBV28 with TRBJ1-1, with 10 bases aligning to TRBD1. This CDR3 comprises 16 residues. Per germline, CDR1 MDHEN and CDR2 SYDVKM. V shed 6 bases and J 2 bases; nucleotides not matched to a gene: 9. The CDR3 sequence: CASSQAGTGDNTEAFF. The CDR3 coding sequence is TGTGCCAGCAGCCAAGCCGGGACAGGGGATAACACTGAAGCTTTCTTT.

This clonotype is a singleton in its sample. The rearrangement joins TRBV28 to TRBJ2-7; D may be TRBD1 (6 bases). Deletions cut 6 bases from V and 5 bases from J, with 11 bases between. This CDR3 has 12 residues. Germline V gene data show CDR1 as MDHEN and CDR2 as SYDVKM. CDR3 nucleotide sequence: TGTGCCAGCAGCACTCCAGGGGACGAGCAGTACTTC. Translating gives CASSTPGDEQYF.

The rearrangement links TRBV25-1 to TRBJ1-1; D is unclear. Germline V gene lookup returns CDR1 MGHDK and CDR2 SYGVNS. Between the trimmed V and J ends, which lost 1 base and 5 bases, there was a span of 8 bases. This CDR3 has 13 residues. The CDR3 reads CASSELERTEAFF. In DNA form, the CDR3 reads TGTGCCAGCAGTGAATTAGAAAGAACTGAAGCTTTCTTT. The whole variable domain, filled in from reference TRBV25-1 and TRBJ1-1, reads EADIYQTPRYLVIGTGKKITLECSQTMGHDKMYWYQQDPGMELHLIHYSYGVNSTEKGDLSSESTVSRIRTEHFPLTLESARPSHTSQYLCASSELERTEAFFGQGTRLTVV.

The chain joins TRBV9 to TRBJ2-5, with no clear D. Germline values: CDR1 SGDLS, CDR2 YYNGEE. V was clipped by 0 bases and J by 6 bases, with 9 bases between them. The CDR3 is 13 residues long. CDR3 nucleotide sequence: TGTGCCAGCAGCGTAGAGAGTGGGAAGACCCAGTACTTC. It translates to CASSVESGKTQYF.

The chain links TRBV6-5 to TRBJ2-7; tentatively, D is TRBD1 (6 bases). V was clipped by 8 bases and J by 3 bases, with 14 bases between them. CDR1 MNHEY and CDR2 SVGAGI come from the germline V gene. This CDR3 has 13 residues. CDR3 residues: CASQEDRSYEQYF. In nucleotides, the CDR3 is TGTGCCAGCCAGGAGGACAGAAGCTACGAGCAGTACTTC.

In nucleotides, the CDR3 is TGCAGCGTTGAGGGACTAGCGGGAGTCTGGGTCAACAATGAGCAGTTCTTC. Translation gives CSVEGLAGVWVNNEQFF. This chain connects TRBV29-1 to TRBJ2-1, with 14 bases lining up with TRBD2. With V trimmed by 3 bases and J by 5 bases, 9 bases remained unmatched. CDR3 length equals 17 residues. Germline V gene sequence: CDR1 SQVTM, CDR2 ANQGSEA.

The chain couples TRBV24-1 to TRBJ2-7, with D maybe TRBD1 (6 bases). Germline CDR1 and CDR2: KGHDR and SFDVKD. The CDR3 contains 13 residues. V lost 3 bases, J lost 9 bases, and 14 bases lay in between. The CDR3 loop reads CATSDVPQGRQYF. CDR3 nucleotide sequence: TGTGCCACCAGTGATGTCCCACAGGGTCGGCAGTACTTC.

The rearrangement links TRBV5-1 to TRBJ1-6; a weak D match, TRBD1 (5 bases). Germline V gene sequence: CDR1 SGHRS, CDR2 YFSETQ. There are 13 residues in the CDR3. The V end lost 2 bases, the J end lost 13 bases, and 13 bases lay between the germline ends. The CDR3 spells CASSLRDEAPLHF. CDR3 DNA sequence: TGCGCCAGCAGCTTACGGGACGAAGCTCCCCTCCACTTT.

V and J are TRBV5-1 and TRBJ2-5; the D call may be TRBD1 or TRBD2 (5 bases each). The germline V and J ends were trimmed by 3 bases and 2 bases, with 14 bases remaining between them. CDR1 SGHRS and CDR2 YFSETQ come from the germline V gene. The CDR3 sequence is 15 residues long. DNA of the CDR3: TGCGCCAGCAGCTCACCGGGACCTCTGCAAGAGACCCAGTACTTC. Protein: CASSSPGPLQETQYF.

The V call is TRBV5-1, the J call TRBJ1-1; 9 bases align to TRBD1. CDR3 size: 15 residues. Per germline, CDR1 SGHRS and CDR2 YFSETQ. The trim removed 3 bases at V and 4 bases at J, leaving 7 bases unmatched. The CDR3 coding sequence is TGCGCCAGCAGCTCTCCGGGACAGGGCGGCACTGAAGCTTTCTTT. It yields the protein CASSSPGQGGTEAFF. The entire variable domain, with the rest obtained from reference TRBV5-1 and TRBJ1-1, is as follows: KAGVTQTPRYLIKTRGQQVTLSCSPISGHRSVSWYQQTPGQGLQFLFEYFSETQRNKGNFPGRFSGRQFSNSRSEMNVSTLELGDSALYLCASSSPGQGGTEAFFGQGTRLTVV.

The chain recombines TRBV5-6 with TRBJ2-1, with no clear D. Germline CDR1 reads SGHDT; CDR2 reads YYEEEE. This CDR3 comprises 11 residues. The germline V and J ends were trimmed by 2 bases and 5 bases, with 2 bases remaining between them. The CDR3 spells CASSFHNEQFF. The CDR3 nucleotides read TGTGCCAGCAGCTTTCACAATGAGCAGTTCTTC.

The V and J genes are TRBV2 and TRBJ2-3; D may be TRBD1 (5 bases). The CDR3 sequence is 17 residues long. Per the germline V gene, CDR1 is SNHLY and CDR2 is FYNNEI. The V gene lost 2 bases and the J gene lost 0 bases, with 15 bases spanning the gap. In DNA form, the CDR3 reads TGTGCCAGCAGTGAACGACAGCTATTTTCTAGCACAGATACGCAGTATTTT. Translating gives CASSERQLFSSTDTQYF.

V gene TRBV7-9 combines with J gene TRBJ2-5, with 7 bases aligning to TRBD2. Germline V gene lookup returns CDR1 SEHNR and CDR2 FQNEAQ (reference sequence). CDR3 length: 15 residues. Trimming cost V 7 bases and J 1 base; bases outside gene matches: 9. Here the CDR3 DNA reads TGTGCCAGCAACATTTACGCGGGAGCCCAAGAGACCCAGTACTTC. It specifies CASNIYAGAQETQYF.

V and J are TRBV20-1 and TRBJ2-3; D ambiguous. V was trimmed by 2 bases and J by 1 base, leaving 10 bases between them. The CDR3 length is 14 residues. Germline V gene lookup returns CDR1 DFQATT and CDR2 SNEGSKA (reference sequence). The CDR3 loop is CSARLVVRTDTQYF. The DNA for the CDR3 is TGCAGTGCTAGACTTGTTGTCCGCACAGATACGCAGTATTTT.

The CDR3 nucleotides read TGCAGTGCTAGATTAGACAGTTTCCAAGAGACCCAGTACTTC. Encoded protein: CSARLDSFQETQYF. This chain joins TRBV20-1 and TRBJ2-5, with D possibly TRBD1 on 5 matching bases. The germline CDR1 and CDR2 sequences are DFQATT and SNEGSKA (reference sequence). Trimming removed 2 bases at V and 1 base at J, with 11 bases between. The CDR3 totals 14 residues.

CDR3 nucleotides: TGCAGTGCTAGCTGGGGTAAGGGGCGCAATCAGCCCCAGCATTTT. It codes for CSASWGKGRNQPQHF. The chain links TRBV20-1 to TRBJ1-5; weak D call: TRBD1 (5 bases). The CDR3 is 15 amino acids. The germline V gene encodes CDR1 DFQATT and CDR2 SNEGSKA (reference sequence). Trimming removed 3 bases from V and 2 bases from J, with 14 bases in between.

The CDR3 DNA reads TGTGCCAGCAGCTTAACGTCCGGGTACGGGGCCAACGTCCTGACTTTC. Residues: CASSLTSGYGANVLTF. The V gene is TRBV11-2, the J gene TRBJ2-6; D uncertain. The germline V gene has CDR1 SGHAT and CDR2 FQNNGV. The CDR3 extends over 16 amino acids. V lost 2 bases and J lost 4, with 12 bases in between.

The V gene is TRBV30, the J gene TRBJ2-5, with 11 bases aligning to TRBD2. The J segment lost 6 bases and the V segment lost 2 bases, leaving 11 bases of the junction unmatched. The CDR3 is made up of 16 amino acids. From germline, CDR1 is GTSNPN and CDR2 SVGIG (reference sequence). This CDR3 reads CAWSNILAGGEQTQYF. The CDR3 DNA reads TGTGCCTGGAGTAACATCTTAGCGGGAGGGGAACAGACCCAGTACTTC.

This chain connects TRBV7-9 to TRBJ1-2, with unresolved D. V was cut by 1 base and J by 7 bases, with 10 bases left in between. Germline V gene sequence: CDR1 SEHNR, CDR2 FQNEAQ (reference sequence). The CDR3 loop spans 13 amino acids. In DNA, the CDR3 is TGTGCCAGCAGCTTAGGAGGTTTTGCTGGCTACACCTTC. As protein: CASSLGGFAGYTF.

The chain joins TRBV27 to TRBJ2-1, with unresolved D. Trimming pared 0 bases from V and 7 bases from J, leaving 10 bases between. Germline loops: CDR1 MNHEY, CDR2 SMNVEV (reference sequence). The CDR3 extends over 14 amino acids. CDR3 protein: CASSLSRSVNEQFF. The CDR3 nucleotides read TGTGCCAGCAGTTTATCGAGATCTGTAAATGAGCAGTTCTTC.

V and J are TRBV28 and TRBJ2-3, with D tentatively TRBD2 (6 bases). Germline lookup yields CDR1 MDHEN and CDR2 SYDVKM. The ends were cut back, 8 bases at V and 3 bases at J, with 15 bases in the middle. This CDR3 is built from 14 residues. The CDR3 reads CASGEVPRTDTQYF. The CDR3 DNA reads TGTGCCAGCGGGGAGGTTCCGCGGACAGATACGCAGTATTTT.

The chain employs TRBV15 and TRBJ2-3; D unclear. The germline CDR1 and CDR2 sequences are LNHNV and YYDKDF (reference sequence). The V end was cut by 0 bases, the J end by 0 bases, with 19 bases between. The CDR3 totals 19 residues. This CDR3 reads CATSRDSPKVFVSTDTQYF. The CDR3, as DNA: TGTGCCACCAGCAGAGATTCCCCGAAAGTCTTCGTGAGCACAGATACGCAGTATTTT.

Notes on this clonotype: One end of the junction does not line up with germline, which may come from a read error. The V call is TRBV7-9, the J call TRBJ2-5; D is unclear. The CDR3 consists of 18 residues. CDR1 SEHNR and CDR2 FQNEAQ come from the germline V gene (reference sequence). The CDR3 here is CACRSAAPGPRIQETQYF. The CDR3 coding sequence is TGTGCCTGCAGATCGGCCGCACCGGGCCCCCGAATCCAAGAGACCCAGTACTTC.